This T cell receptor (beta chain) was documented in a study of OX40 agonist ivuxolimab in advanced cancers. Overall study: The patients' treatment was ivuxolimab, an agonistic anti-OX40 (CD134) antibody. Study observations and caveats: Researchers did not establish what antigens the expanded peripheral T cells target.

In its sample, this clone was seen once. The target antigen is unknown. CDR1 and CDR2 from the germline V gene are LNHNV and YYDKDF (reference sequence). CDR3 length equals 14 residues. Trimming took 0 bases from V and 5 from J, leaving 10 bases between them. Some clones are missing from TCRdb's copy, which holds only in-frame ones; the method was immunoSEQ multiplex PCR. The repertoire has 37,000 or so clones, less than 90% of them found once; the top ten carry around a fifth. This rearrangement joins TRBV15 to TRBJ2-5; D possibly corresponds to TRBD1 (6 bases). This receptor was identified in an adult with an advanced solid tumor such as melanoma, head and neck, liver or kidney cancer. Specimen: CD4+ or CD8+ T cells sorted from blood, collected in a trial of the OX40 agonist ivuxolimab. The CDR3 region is CATSREGAGETQYF. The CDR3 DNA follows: TGTGCCACCAGCAGAGAGGGGGCAGGGGAGACCCAGTACTTC.